These 5 T cell receptor beta chains originate from one sample sequenced in a study of blood T cell repertoires in COVID-19. Libraries were prepared by immunoSEQ multiplex PCR; TCRdb keeps only in-frame clonotypes and omits some of them. The table lists approximately 150,000 clones, about 81% of them singletons. The sequencing input was peripheral blood. These receptors were collected from a woman of 80 years or more with acute or convalescent COVID-19.

CDR3: CASKKNIAGHYEQYF. In DNA form, the CDR3 reads TGCGCCAGCAAAAAGAACATAGCGGGTCACTACGAGCAGTACTTC. The rearrangement uses TRBV5-1 and TRBJ2-7; 7 bases are a match to TRBD2. This CDR3 is 15 amino acids long. Germline V CDR1 and CDR2: SGHRS, YFSETQ. V shed 6 bases and J 3 bases; nucleotides not matched to a gene: 12.

The V call is TRBV5-1, the J call TRBJ2-7; tentatively, D is TRBD1 (5 bases). This CDR3 has 16 amino acids. Deletions cut 0 bases from V and 1 base from J, with 14 bases between. The germline gives CDR1 SGHRS, CDR2 YFSETQ. Here the CDR3 reads CASSLVGSTGSYEQYF. As DNA, the CDR3 is TGCGCCAGCAGCTTGGTGGGATCTACAGGATCCTACGAGCAGTACTTC.

The chain has TRBV5-8 and TRBJ2-7; D possibly corresponds to TRBD1 (5 bases). This CDR3 contains 15 residues. Germline CDR1 and CDR2: SGHTS and YDEGEE. With 2 bases removed from V and 6 bases from J, the gap between germline ends came to 18 bases. The CDR3 nucleotides read TGTGCCAGCAGCTTTCGGGCAGGGCAGGGCGGCGAGCAGTACTTC. Translation gives CASSFRAGQGGEQYF. The complete variable domain, with remaining parts taken from reference TRBV5-8 and TRBJ2-7, reads EAGVTQSPTHLIKTRGQQATLRCSPISGHTSVYWYQQALGLGLQFLLWYDEGEERNRGNFPPRFSGRQFPNYSSELNVNALELEDSALYLCASSFRAGQGGEQYFGPGTRLTVT.

The chain carries TRBV19 and TRBJ1-1; D is unresolved. Germline V CDR1 and CDR2: LNHDA, SQIVND (reference sequence). The CDR3 is 15 amino acids. Trimming cost V 3 bases and J 0 bases, with 11 bases left between them. The CDR3 DNA follows: TGTGCCAGTAGTATCCCGACTCGTATGAACACTGAAGCTTTCTTT. Translating it yields CASSIPTRMNTEAFF.

The gene calls are TRBV2 and TRBJ2-5; D possibly corresponds to TRBD2 (6 bases). V lost 2 bases to trimming and J lost 4 bases, with 14 bases between them. Per the germline V gene, CDR1 is SNHLY and CDR2 is FYNNEI. The CDR3 runs 15 residues. The CDR3 bases are TGTGCCAGCAGTGAATCGGGGGTACAGTCAGAGACCCAGTACTTC. Amino acid sequence: CASSESGVQSETQYF.